Shown below are 18 T cell receptor beta chains from a single sample sequenced in a study of cytomegalovirus exposure and HLA in healthy donors. PCR employed 60 Vbeta and 13 Jbeta primers. The protocol was immunoSEQ multiplex PCR, while the TCRdb copy is restricted to in-frame clones and leaves out a portion. Of more than 150,000 clones in the sample, about four fifths were seen once. The sample was PBMCs. The source is a woman aged 50 to 60 in good health and CMV-seropositive.

This sequence joins TRBV18 and TRBJ2-1, with D unresolved. The CDR3 length is 15 residues. Trimming left V 3 bases short and J 6 bases short, with 15 bases between. Germline assignment: CDR1 KGHSH and CDR2 LQKENI. The CDR3 nucleotides read TGTGCCAGCTCACCGCCCAGCCGAGCGTCCAATGAGCAGTTCTTC. Translated, it gives CASSPPSRASNEQFF. Drawing the rest from reference TRBV18 and TRBJ2-1, the complete variable domain is NAGVMQNPRHLVRRRGQEARLRCSPMKGHSHVYWYRQLPEEGLKFMVYLQKENIIDESGMPKERFSAEFPKEGPSILRIQQVVRGDSAAYFCASSPPSRASNEQFFGPGTRLTVL.

The J gene is TRBJ2-5, the V gene TRBV4-1; 8 positions agree with TRBD2. The CDR3 has 15 amino acids. Per germline, CDR1 MGHRA and CDR2 YSYEKL. V lost 0 bases to trimming and J lost 4 bases; unmatched junction nucleotides: 4. The CDR3 is CASSQEQAGVETQYF. CDR3 DNA: TGCGCCAGCAGCCAAGAACAAGCGGGGGTAGAGACCCAGTACTTC.

The chain is built from TRBV4-1 and TRBJ1-5; D is ambiguous. Germline V gene sequence: CDR1 MGHRA, CDR2 YSYEKL. The CDR3 is 18 residues long. V lost 1 base and J lost 1, with 17 bases in between. CDR3 DNA sequence: TGCGCCAGCAGCCAAGGCCCCCTTTCCACGGGGAGCAATCAGCCCCAGCATTTT. This encodes CASSQGPLSTGSNQPQHF.

This clone was recorded a few times. V and J are TRBV6-6 and TRBJ1-6; 9 bases are shared with TRBD1. The CDR3 extends over 15 amino acids. CDR1 and CDR2 (germline): MNHNY, SVGAGI (reference sequence). V trimming: 7 bases; J trimming: 9 bases; junction bases outside the gene matches: 10. The CDR3 sequence is CASTLGGQGSSPLHF. The CDR3 nucleotides read TGTGCCAGCACTCTGGGGGGACAGGGCAGTTCACCCCTCCACTTT.

The chain couples TRBV19 to TRBJ2-3; TRBD2 aligns across 8 bases. This CDR3 is 15 amino acids long. Per germline, CDR1 LNHDA and CDR2 SQIVND (reference sequence). The V segment lost 3 bases and the J segment 7 bases; nucleotides outside the gene matches: 9. This CDR3 is CASSILAGGANTQYF. Here the CDR3 DNA reads TGTGCCAGTAGTATTTTGGCGGGGGGTGCAAATACGCAGTATTTT.

V usage is TRBV6-6 and J usage is TRBJ1-2, with 8 bases identical to TRBD1. With 6 bases clipped from V and 2 bases from J, the junction kept 8 bases outside the gene matches. Germline assignment: CDR1 MNHNY and CDR2 SVGAGI (reference sequence). This CDR3 contains 15 residues. The CDR3 region is CASRDLDRANYGYTF. The CDR3 nucleotides are TGTGCCAGCAGGGACCTGGACAGGGCAAACTATGGCTACACCTTC.

This clone was recorded only once. One end of the junction does not line up with germline, which may come from a read error. This sequence joins TRBV7-9 and TRBJ1-6; D is uncertain. The germline V gene has CDR1 SEHNR and CDR2 FQNEAQ (reference sequence). The CDR3 loop spans 15 amino acids. This CDR3 is CSSSPLAAANSPLHF. The CDR3 coding sequence is TGTTCCAGCAGCCCCCTAGCGGCAGCCAATTCACCCCTCCACTTT.

The rearrangement joins TRBV6-6 to TRBJ2-3, with 9 bases fitting TRBD1. This CDR3 region has 16 residues. Germline CDR1 is MNHNY and CDR2 is SVGAGI (reference sequence). Unmatched junction bases numbered 14, after V lost 6 bases and J lost 7 bases. The CDR3, as DNA: TGTGCCAGCAGGCCAGCCGCCGGGACAGGGTGGCATACGCAGTATTTT. It specifies CASRPAAGTGWHTQYF.

V gene TRBV6-1 combines with J gene TRBJ1-3, with 9 bases fitting TRBD1. V dropped 2 bases and J dropped 5; count of bases not matched to a gene: 10. There are 17 residues in the CDR3. In germline, CDR1 is MNHNS, CDR2 SASEGT. The CDR3 sequence is CASSETPGQGGRNTIYF. CDR3 coding DNA: TGTGCCAGCAGTGAAACTCCGGGACAGGGTGGAAGAAACACCATATATTTT.

Only one count was recorded for this clone. The V and J genes are TRBV4-2 and TRBJ2-7; TRBD2 matches 8 bases. The length of the CDR3 is 16 residues. Looked up from germline, CDR1 is LGHNA and CDR2 is YNFKEQ. J was trimmed by 1 base and V by 0 bases; bases with no gene match: 5. The CDR3 here is CASSQEAGGLSYEQYF. CDR3 bases: TGTGCCAGCAGCCAAGAGGCGGGGGGCTTGTCCTACGAGCAGTACTTC.

The chain has TRBV15 and TRBJ2-3, with 12 bases matching TRBD2. Looked up from germline, CDR1 is LNHNV and CDR2 is YYDKDF (reference sequence). There are 17 residues in the CDR3. Trimming cost V 0 bases and J 4 bases; bases outside gene matches: 5. The CDR3 nucleotides are TGTGCCACCAGCAGAGATCTAGCGGGGGGGCGCTCAGATACGCAGTATTTT. It encodes CATSRDLAGGRSDTQYF.

The chain employs TRBV4-2 and TRBJ2-7; D is undetermined. Trimming left V 5 bases short and J 2 bases short, with 13 bases between. Germline assignment: CDR1 LGHNA and CDR2 YNFKEQ. The length of the CDR3 is 14 residues. The CDR3 DNA reads TGTGCCAGCAGCGAATCAGGCGTTCCCTACGAGCAGTACTTC. Amino acid sequence: CASSESGVPYEQYF.

Notes on this clone: The junction shows a germline mismatch at one end, possibly a read error. In DNA, the CDR3 is TGTGCTAGCAGCTTAGAGGAGCGGGCCAATGAGCAGTTCTTC. This encodes CASSLEERANEQFF. The gene calls are TRBV7-7 and TRBJ2-1; possible D gene TRBD2, 6 bases. Germline V gene data show CDR1 as SSHAT and CDR2 as FNYEAQ (reference sequence). This CDR3 contains 14 residues.

This clone was counted a single time. The CDR3 DNA reads as TGTGCCAGCAGAATGGGACTAAACAATGAGCAGTTCTTC. Protein sequence: CASRMGLNNEQFF. This chain joins TRBV28 and TRBJ2-1, with 7 bases matching TRBD2. CDR1 is MDHEN and CDR2 is SYDVKM in the germline V gene. CDR3 size: 13 residues. With 6 bases clipped from V and 5 bases from J, the junction kept 4 bases outside the gene matches.

This clone has more than one count but fewer than ten. The chain employs TRBV15 and TRBJ2-7; no clear D gene. Germline CDR1 is LNHNV and CDR2 is YYDKDF (reference sequence). The CDR3 is 14 amino acids. V lost 1 base and J 0 bases, leaving 7 bases between the germline ends. The CDR3 nucleotides are TGTGCCACCAGCAGAGGTCCGGGCTCCTACGAGCAGTACTTC. This codes for CATSRGPGSYEQYF.

The chain employs TRBV5-4 and TRBJ2-7; possible D gene TRBD2, 7 bases. This CDR3 contains 17 residues. V was trimmed by 4 bases and J by 0 bases, leaving 20 bases between them. Per germline, CDR1 SGHNT and CDR2 YYREEE (reference sequence). This CDR3 reads CASSPERGGISSYEQYF. The CDR3 nucleotides read TGTGCCAGCAGCCCAGAGAGGGGGGGGATTAGCTCCTACGAGCAGTACTTC.

The J gene is TRBJ1-4, the V gene TRBV6-6; 7 bases agree with TRBD1. CDR1 and CDR2 (germline): MNHNY, SVGAGI (reference sequence). The length of the CDR3 is 14 residues. The J segment lost 5 bases and the V segment lost 6 bases, leaving 6 bases of the junction unmatched. The CDR3 DNA is TGTGCCAGCAGACGACAGGGTGCAAATGAAAAACTGTTTTTT. Amino acid sequence: CASRRQGANEKLFF.

To note about this clone: Different DNA sequences within this sample yield the same CDR3. The chain joins TRBV6-1 to TRBJ2-7, with D maybe TRBD2 (6 bases). V gave up 1 base and J gave up 0 bases, with 13 bases separating them. The CDR3 has 16 amino acids. CDR1 and CDR2 from the germline V gene are MNHNS and SASEGT. The CDR3 is CASSEGGLAYSYEQYF. The CDR3 bases are TGTGCCAGCAGTGAAGGGGGACTGGCGTACTCCTACGAGCAGTACTTC.